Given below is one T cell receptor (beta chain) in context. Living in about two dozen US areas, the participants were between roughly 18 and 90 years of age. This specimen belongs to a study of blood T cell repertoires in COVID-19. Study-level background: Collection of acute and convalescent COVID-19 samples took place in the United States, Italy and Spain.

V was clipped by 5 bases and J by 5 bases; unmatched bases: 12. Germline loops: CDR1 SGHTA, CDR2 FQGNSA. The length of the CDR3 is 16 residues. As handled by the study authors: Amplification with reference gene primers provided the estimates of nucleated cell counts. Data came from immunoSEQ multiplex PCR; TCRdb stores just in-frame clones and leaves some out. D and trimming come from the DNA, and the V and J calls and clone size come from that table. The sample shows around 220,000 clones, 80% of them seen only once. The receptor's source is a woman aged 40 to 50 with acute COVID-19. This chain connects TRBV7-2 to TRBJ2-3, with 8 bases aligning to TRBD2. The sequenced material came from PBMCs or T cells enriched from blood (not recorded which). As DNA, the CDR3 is TGTGCCAGCAGCACCCAGCCTCTAGCGGGCGGAGATACGCAGTATTTT. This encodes CASSTQPLAGGDTQYF.